The rows below give T cell receptor beta chains drawn from one sample of a study of blood T cell repertoires in COVID-19. The assay was immunoSEQ multiplex PCR, and TCRdb's table has in-frame clones only and misses some. The data hold about 260,000 clones, with 80% to 90% observed a single time. The specimen sequenced was peripheral blood. Receptor source: a woman between 45 and 65 years old with acute or convalescent COVID-19. Each CDR3 is given with its conserved first and last residue. D genes are given only for firm matches. The size entry is marked missing in some rows and otherwise reads once, few, many or a size class.

clone_size,v_call,j_call,d_call,cdr3_aa,cdr3_nt
NA,TRBV5-1,TRBJ1-1,NA,CASSSDPLGATEAFF,TGCGCCAGCAGCTCCGACCCGCTGGGGGCCACTGAAGCTTTCTTT
NA,TRBV7-9,TRBJ2-7,TRBD2,CASRPGLAGLNEQYF,TGTGCCAGCAGACCGGGACTAGCGGGACTCAACGAGCAGTACTTC
NA,TRBV7-2,TRBJ2-6,TRBD2,CASSLASGRGGANVLTF,TGTGCCAGCAGCTTAGCCAGCGGGAGGGGAGGGGCCAACGTCCTGACTTTC
few,TRBV27,TRBJ1-1,TRBD1,CASSFRDSLMNTEAFF,TGTGCCAGCAGTTTCCGGGACAGCCTTATGAACACTGAAGCTTTCTTT
NA,TRBV5-1,TRBJ1-4,NA,CASSLGGGEKLFF,TGCGCCAGCAGCCTCGGGGGTGGAGAAAAACTGTTTTTT
once,TRBV18,TRBJ2-5,NA,CASSPPGRGETQYF,TGTGCCAGCTCACCACCGGGTAGGGGGGAGACCCAGTACTTC
once,TRBV24-1,TRBJ1-2,NA,CATSEGPGAFGYTF,TGTGCCACCAGTGAAGGGCCAGGGGCGTTTGGCTACACCTTC
NA,TRBV5-7,TRBJ2-5,TRBD2,CASTAGFWTSFAQETQYF,TGTGCCAGCACCGCCGGGTTTTGGACTAGCTTCGCACAAGAGACCCAGTACTTC
NA,TRBV5-1,TRBJ2-5,TRBD2,CASSSGAGVLLGETQYF,TGCGCCAGCAGCTCTGGGGCGGGAGTTTTACTCGGAGAGACCCAGTACTTC
NA,TRBV6-1,TRBJ1-3,NA,CASSVQGVNGNTIYF,TGTGCCAGCAGTGTCCAGGGTGTGAATGGAAACACCATATATTTT
NA,TRBV5-6,TRBJ1-1,NA,CASSIGGNTEAFF,TGTGCCAGCAGCATAGGGGGGAACACTGAAGCTTTCTTT
NA,TRBV6-5,TRBJ2-2,NA,CASSYTRTGELFF,TGTGCCAGCAGTTATACCCGGACCGGGGAGCTGTTTTTT
NA,TRBV5-1,TRBJ1-1,TRBD1,CASSLVGQSTEAFF,TGCGCCAGCAGCTTGGTGGGACAGAGCACTGAAGCTTTCTTT
NA,TRBV28,TRBJ2-1,TRBD2,CASSFAGGRNEQFF,TGTGCCAGCAGTTTCGCGGGAGGACGCAATGAGCAGTTCTTC
NA,TRBV7-2,TRBJ1-1,TRBD1,CASSPLGTGNTEAFF,TGTGCCAGCAGCCCCCTCGGGACAGGGAACACTGAAGCTTTCTTT
NA,TRBV19,TRBJ1-2,NA,CASGENYGYTF,TGTGCCAGTGGAGAGAACTATGGCTACACCTTC
NA,TRBV19,TRBJ2-7,TRBD2,CASRTSGVSSYEQYF,TGTGCCAGTAGAACTAGCGGGGTGAGCTCCTACGAGCAGTACTTC
NA,TRBV7-9,TRBJ2-3,TRBD2,CASSRTSGRTDTQYF,TGTGCCAGCAGCAGGACTAGCGGGAGAACAGATACGCAGTATTTT
NA,TRBV6-4,TRBJ2-5,NA,CASSPSPKETQYF,TGTGCCAGCAGTCCTAGCCCCAAAGAGACCCAGTACTTC
NA,TRBV24-1,TRBJ2-1,TRBD1,CATQGTGTYNEQFF,TGTGCCACACAGGGGACAGGAACCTACAATGAGCAGTTCTTC
NA,TRBV27,TRBJ2-7,NA,CASRPPGTWEQYF,TGTGCCAGCAGACCCCCGGGAACTTGGGAGCAGTACTTC
NA,TRBV5-1,TRBJ1-2,NA,CASSLDFYDRYGYTF,TGCGCCAGCAGCTTGGACTTCTACGATCGGTATGGCTACACCTTC
NA,TRBV15,TRBJ1-5,TRBD1,CATKEDRGLQPQHF,TGTGCCACCAAGGAAGACAGGGGTCTTCAGCCCCAGCATTTT
NA,TRBV6-1,TRBJ1-2,TRBD1,CASSLGQGAYGYTF,TGTGCCAGCAGTCTTGGCCAGGGGGCGTATGGCTACACCTTC
once,TRBV7-8,TRBJ2-1,NA,CASSPGKDEQFF,TGTGCCAGCAGCCCAGGGAAGGATGAGCAGTTCTTC
NA,TRBV5-1,TRBJ2-1,TRBD2,CASSYRLAGSYNEQFF,TGCGCCAGCAGCTACCGCCTAGCGGGGTCCTACAATGAGCAGTTCTTC
NA,TRBV5-1,TRBJ2-3,TRBD2,CASSNAGGPLADTQYF,TGCGCCAGCAGCAATGCGGGAGGGCCTCTGGCAGATACGCAGTATTTT
NA,TRBV24-1,TRBJ2-3,NA,CATSDFAGPGTDTQYF,TGTGCCACCAGTGATTTCGCTGGCCCAGGCACAGATACGCAGTATTTT
NA,TRBV2,TRBJ2-1,NA,CASSDYRDEQFF,TGTGCCAGCAGTGATTACAGGGATGAGCAGTTCTTC
NA,TRBV7-9,TRBJ1-2,TRBD1,CASRQGDDGYTF,TGTGCCAGCAGGCAGGGGGACGATGGCTACACCTTC
NA,TRBV10-3,TRBJ2-7,TRBD2,CAISPPGGSSSYEQYF,TGTGCCATCAGTCCCCCGGGAGGGTCAAGCTCCTACGAGCAGTACTTC
NA,TRBV5-1,TRBJ1-3,NA,CASRSGGDTIYF,TGCGCCAGCAGATCGGGGGGTGACACCATATATTTT
NA,TRBV28,TRBJ1-5,TRBD1,CASSTSTGYQPQHF,TGTGCCAGCAGTACCTCGACAGGGTATCAGCCCCAGCATTTT
NA,TRBV5-1,TRBJ2-3,NA,CASSLGTNTDTQYF,TGCGCCAGCAGCTTGGGGACTAACACAGATACGCAGTATTTT
NA,TRBV5-4,TRBJ2-5,NA,CASSQALAETQYF,TGTGCCAGCAGCCAGGCCCTCGCGGAGACCCAGTACTTC
NA,TRBV2,TRBJ2-2,TRBD2,CASGGLAGNTGELFF,TGTGCCAGCGGGGGACTAGCGGGGAACACCGGGGAGCTGTTTTTT
NA,TRBV6-5,TRBJ1-1,NA,CASRRVNTEAFF,TGTGCCAGCAGACGGGTCAACACTGAAGCTTTCTTT
NA,TRBV28,TRBJ1-6,NA,CASTKGGGTFNSPLHF,TGTGCCAGCACCAAAGGGGGTGGGACGTTTAATTCACCCCTCCACTTT
NA,TRBV5-1,TRBJ1-6,NA,CASSIQGSAYNSPLHF,TGCGCCAGCAGCATACAGGGAAGCGCCTATAATTCACCCCTCCACTTT
once,TRBV2,TRBJ1-3,NA,CASSDRTAGNTIYF,TGTGCCAGCAGTGACAGGACAGCTGGAAACACCATATATTTT
NA,TRBV3-1/TRBV3-2,TRBJ1-2,NA,CASSQDLRVPGGYTF,TGTGCCAGCAGCCAAGATTTGAGGGTTCCGGGGGGCTACACCTTC
once,TRBV27,TRBJ1-5,NA,CASSPSGLRSNQPQHF,TGTGCCAGCAGTCCCTCTGGGCTACGAAGCAATCAGCCCCAGCATTTT
NA,TRBV5-1,TRBJ2-1,NA,CASSLQTVYNEQFF,TGCGCCAGCAGCCTACAGACAGTCTACAATGAGCAGTTCTTC
NA,TRBV5-1,TRBJ1-4,TRBD1,CASSPGQGGEKLFF,TGCGCCAGCAGCCCGGGACAGGGAGGGGAAAAACTGTTTTTT
NA,TRBV10-3,TRBJ2-7,TRBD2,CAISDPLGLAGKSSYEQYF,TGTGCCATCAGTGACCCCTTGGGACTAGCGGGTAAAAGCTCCTACGAGCAGTACTTC
NA,TRBV18,TRBJ2-7,TRBD2,CASSPRLAGVLADEQYF,TGTGCCAGCTCACCACGCCTAGCGGGAGTTTTGGCCGACGAGCAGTACTTC
NA,TRBV19,TRBJ2-1,TRBD1,CASSKLTGAPIDEQFF,TGTGCCAGTAGTAAGCTAACAGGGGCCCCAATCGATGAGCAGTTCTTC
NA,TRBV6-6,TRBJ2-7,TRBD1,CASKQGSEQYF,TGTGCCAGCAAACAGGGGAGCGAGCAGTACTTC
NA,TRBV10-3,TRBJ2-5,NA,CAISALTEQTQYF,TGTGCCATCAGTGCATTGACGGAGCAGACCCAGTACTTC